Listed below are T cell receptor beta chains from one sample, sequenced in a study of blood T cell repertoires in COVID-19. The data were produced by immunoSEQ multiplex PCR, yet TCRdb's version contains in-frame clones alone and is incomplete. The sample lists 280,000 or so clones; 75% to 90% were seen once. The sample comprised peripheral blood. These receptors were collected from an older woman with acute or convalescent COVID-19. Both conserved end residues are part of each CDR3. D genes are given only for firm matches. Clone size, where shown, is once, few, many, or a class for clones that have expanded.

D gene: -
clone size: -
J gene: TRBJ2-1
V gene: TRBV24-1
CDR3 DNA: TGTGCCACCAGCGGGTCCCCCAACAATGAGCAGTTCTTC
CDR3 protein: CATSGSPNNEQFF

D gene: TRBD1
clone size: once
J gene: TRBJ1-2
V gene: TRBV28
CDR3 DNA: TGTGCCAGCAGCGTCCCTCCGGACAGGGGGCGTGGCTACACCTTC
CDR3 protein: CASSVPPDRGRGYTF

D gene: TRBD1
clone size: -
J gene: TRBJ2-7
V gene: TRBV28
CDR3 DNA: TGTGCCAGCAGCCCCCTGGGACAGGGTATCTACGAGCAGTACTTC
CDR3 protein: CASSPLGQGIYEQYF

D gene: -
clone size: few
J gene: TRBJ2-7
V gene: TRBV12-3/TRBV12-4
CDR3 DNA: TGTGCCAGCAGTTCCACTGACTACGAGCAGTACTTC
CDR3 protein: CASSSTDYEQYF

D gene: TRBD1
clone size: -
J gene: TRBJ1-2
V gene: TRBV28
CDR3 DNA: TGTGCCAGCAGTCTCGGGGACAGAGCCCCCCTTGGCTACACCTTC
CDR3 protein: CASSLGDRAPLGYTF

D gene: TRBD2
clone size: -
J gene: TRBJ2-1
V gene: TRBV11-2
CDR3 DNA: TGTGCCAGCAGCTTAAGATTAGCGGGAGACAATGAGCAGTTCTTC
CDR3 protein: CASSLRLAGDNEQFF

D gene: -
clone size: once
J gene: TRBJ1-5
V gene: TRBV3-1/TRBV3-2
CDR3 DNA: TGTGCCAGCAGCCAGGGCCGGTCAATTGTGCCCCAGCATTTT
CDR3 protein: CASSQGRSIVPQHF

D gene: -
clone size: -
J gene: TRBJ1-1
V gene: TRBV5-6
CDR3 DNA: TGTGCCAGCAGTGAGGGGGGGCGGGGCACTGAAGCTTTCTTT
CDR3 protein: CASSEGGRGTEAFF

D gene: -
clone size: -
J gene: TRBJ2-7
V gene: TRBV7-9
CDR3 DNA: TGTGCCAGCAGCTTGGGAAAGGGGGGGTCAGAATTTGGAGAGCAGTACTTC
CDR3 protein: CASSLGKGGSEFGEQYF

D gene: TRBD2
clone size: -
J gene: TRBJ2-1
V gene: TRBV6-2/TRBV6-3
CDR3 DNA: TGTGCCAGCAGTTACTATTCGGGGGGGCCGAACAATGAGCAGTTCTTC
CDR3 protein: CASSYYSGGPNNEQFF

D gene: TRBD1
clone size: -
J gene: TRBJ2-7
V gene: TRBV15
CDR3 DNA: TGTGCCACCAGCAGAGTGTCCTGGGACAGTTCCTACGAGCAGTACTTC
CDR3 protein: CATSRVSWDSSYEQYF

D gene: TRBD2
clone size: -
J gene: TRBJ2-3
V gene: TRBV5-4
CDR3 DNA: TGTGCCAGCAGCTCCCCTACGGCGGGAGTATCCGGCACAGATACGCAGTATTTT
CDR3 protein: CASSSPTAGVSGTDTQYF

D gene: -
clone size: -
J gene: TRBJ2-3
V gene: TRBV7-5
CDR3 DNA: TGTGCCAGAAGCTTATCGGTAGGACAGGGGGATTTGGGCACAGATACGCAGTATTTT
CDR3 protein: CARSLSVGQGDLGTDTQYF

D gene: -
clone size: -
J gene: TRBJ1-1
V gene: TRBV7-3
CDR3 DNA: TGTGCCAGCACCCGGGCAAGGGGCTTAGCGGCAGCTTTCTTT
CDR3 protein: CASTRARGLAAAFF